This TCR beta chain was identified in a study of regulatory T cells in long-lasting Graves disease (TCRdb year 2021). For the wider study: To count as having persistent Graves' disease, a patient had to have received antithyroid drug treatment for over 5 years with TSH receptor autoantibodies remaining persistently positive. Peripheral blood TCR sequencing and RNA sequencing compared persistent Graves' disease patients with newly diagnosed Graves' disease patients. The study took place in China and was registered as a clinical trial. A total of about 33 samples underwent TCR sequencing, from around 13 patients with persistent Graves' disease and some 20 patients with newly diagnosed Graves' disease. Antithyroid drugs had been taken for 8.5 to 11 years on average by persistent Graves' disease patients in the clinical cohort.

The label giving this sample's time point can be read as: persistent/refractory GD, antithyroid drugs over 5 years with positive TRAb. For both TCR sequencing and RNA sequencing, RNA was extracted from PBMCs using TRIzol. The diagnosis of Graves' disease followed American Thyroid Association guidelines. Recruitment of patients was carried out at an endocrinology department in Xi'an, China. Each patient gave about 10 milliliters of peripheral blood, collected in an EDTA anticoagulant tube. Ficoll Paque Plus density gradient separation was used to isolate PBMCs, and no further T cell sorting was done. An Agilent 2100 Bioanalyzer and agarose gel were used to check RNA quality, while a NanoDrop 2000 measured RNA concentration. As regards this clonotype: Its antigen specificity is not known. No qualities accompany the bases; no much larger clone lies one base away.

The library was obtained by multiplex PCR. For sequencing, an Illumina HiSeq 4000 was employed. To build TCR beta libraries, CDR3 regions were amplified by Arm-PCR using iRepertoire HTBI primers. Before sequencing, the PCR products underwent gel purification. The published analysis was carried out like this. A total of fewer than 80 TRBV and approximately 13 TRBJ segments were identified across samples and were used for gene usage analysis of CDR3 amino acid clonotypes. COPE and FqMerger were used to merge the filtered high-quality paired reads into contigs. Contigs were aligned with BLAST to IMGT TRBV, TRBD and TRBJ reference genes, and CDR3 was defined per IMGT. Any clonotype with a frequency above 0.1% was classified as a highly expanded clone. Shannon entropy served as the measure of repertoire diversity, while the Gini coefficient captured V-J evenness. Public clonotypes were defined as clonotypes shared by more than one individual. TCRdb trimmed public reads at Q25 via fastp, called clones via MiXCR and kept in-frame beta chains. Every CDR3 protein is listed once, alongside the most common genes and DNA of its rows. These V and J calls derive from TCRdb rather than the authors' analysis. The sample includes about 340,000 distinct CDR3 sequences, with 20% observed a single time. Clones ranked in the top ten supply less than 35% of the sample.

CDR3 length: 13 amino acids, cysteine to phenylalanine. Only the CDR3 region is kept as DNA, spanning 39 bases read in frame from base 1. CDR1 and CDR2, looked up from the germline V gene, are SGHTA and FQGNSA. At the junction V is shortened by 1 base and J by 10 bases, with 13 bases in between. What the study reported, not specific to this receptor: Preferential use of TRBV28, TRBJ1-2 and TRBJ2-5 was observed in persistent disease, whereas TRBV20-1 and TRBJ2-1 were favored in newly diagnosed disease. Patients with persistent disease shared more public clonotypes (fewer than 3,000) than newly diagnosed patients did (approximately 990). Only peripheral blood was studied, because thyroid tissue, the primary lesion, was inaccessible. The authors noted that the small sample size was a limitation that may lower accuracy. Only the TCR beta chain was sequenced and analyzed. Compared with newly diagnosed patients, persistent Graves' disease patients had lower TCR Shannon entropy and fewer highly expanded clones, which suggests clonal expansion.

This chain is built from TRBV7-2 and TRBJ1-1; the D gene identity is not certain. The material sequenced was peripheral blood mononuclear cells (PBMCs), taken when the disease was refractory, from a patient treated with antithyroid drugs. The TCR was taken from a female donor with Graves disease. The CDR3: CASSLVGVLGAFF. The bases read TGTGCCAGCAGCTTAGTAGGCGTACTCGGAGCTTTCTTT.